This T cell receptor beta chain was found in a study of liver allograft versus peripheral blood T cells. At the level of the study: Graft-liver T cell receptor repertoires were compared against recipient peripheral blood repertoires.

This clonotype rates as medium-sized. This CDR3 comprises 18 residues. The J segment lost 5 bases and the V segment lost 0 bases, leaving 12 bases of the junction unmatched. Germline CDR1 is LNHDA and CDR2 is SQIVND (reference sequence). TCRdb passed the reads through MiXCR, listing each CDR3 protein once. Among around 13,000 distinct CDR3 sequences listed, 25% to 35% were seen once. The chain is built from TRBV19 and TRBJ2-2; 7 bases line up with TRBD1. The origin of this receptor is a human patient who had a liver transplant. The graft donor may have given rise to some T cells. The CDR3 loop reads CASSIDHQGVGSTGELFF. The DNA for the CDR3 is TGTGCCAGTAGTATAGATCACCAGGGGGTTGGTTCTACCGGGGAGCTGTTTTTT.